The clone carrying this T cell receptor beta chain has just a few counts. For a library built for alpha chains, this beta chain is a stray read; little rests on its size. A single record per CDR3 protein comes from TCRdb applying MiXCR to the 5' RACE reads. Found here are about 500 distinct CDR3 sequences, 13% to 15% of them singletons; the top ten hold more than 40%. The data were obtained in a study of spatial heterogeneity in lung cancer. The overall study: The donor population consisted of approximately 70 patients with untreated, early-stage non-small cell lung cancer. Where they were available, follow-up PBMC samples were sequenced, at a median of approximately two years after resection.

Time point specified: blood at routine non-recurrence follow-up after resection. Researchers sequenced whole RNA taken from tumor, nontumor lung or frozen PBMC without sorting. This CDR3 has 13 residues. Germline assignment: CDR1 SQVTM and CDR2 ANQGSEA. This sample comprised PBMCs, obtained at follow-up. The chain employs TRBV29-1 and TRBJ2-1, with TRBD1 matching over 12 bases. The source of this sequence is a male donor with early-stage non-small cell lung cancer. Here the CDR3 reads CSAGTGGIGEQFF. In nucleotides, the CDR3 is TGCAGTGCCGGGACAGGGGGCATTGGTGAGCAGTTCTTC.